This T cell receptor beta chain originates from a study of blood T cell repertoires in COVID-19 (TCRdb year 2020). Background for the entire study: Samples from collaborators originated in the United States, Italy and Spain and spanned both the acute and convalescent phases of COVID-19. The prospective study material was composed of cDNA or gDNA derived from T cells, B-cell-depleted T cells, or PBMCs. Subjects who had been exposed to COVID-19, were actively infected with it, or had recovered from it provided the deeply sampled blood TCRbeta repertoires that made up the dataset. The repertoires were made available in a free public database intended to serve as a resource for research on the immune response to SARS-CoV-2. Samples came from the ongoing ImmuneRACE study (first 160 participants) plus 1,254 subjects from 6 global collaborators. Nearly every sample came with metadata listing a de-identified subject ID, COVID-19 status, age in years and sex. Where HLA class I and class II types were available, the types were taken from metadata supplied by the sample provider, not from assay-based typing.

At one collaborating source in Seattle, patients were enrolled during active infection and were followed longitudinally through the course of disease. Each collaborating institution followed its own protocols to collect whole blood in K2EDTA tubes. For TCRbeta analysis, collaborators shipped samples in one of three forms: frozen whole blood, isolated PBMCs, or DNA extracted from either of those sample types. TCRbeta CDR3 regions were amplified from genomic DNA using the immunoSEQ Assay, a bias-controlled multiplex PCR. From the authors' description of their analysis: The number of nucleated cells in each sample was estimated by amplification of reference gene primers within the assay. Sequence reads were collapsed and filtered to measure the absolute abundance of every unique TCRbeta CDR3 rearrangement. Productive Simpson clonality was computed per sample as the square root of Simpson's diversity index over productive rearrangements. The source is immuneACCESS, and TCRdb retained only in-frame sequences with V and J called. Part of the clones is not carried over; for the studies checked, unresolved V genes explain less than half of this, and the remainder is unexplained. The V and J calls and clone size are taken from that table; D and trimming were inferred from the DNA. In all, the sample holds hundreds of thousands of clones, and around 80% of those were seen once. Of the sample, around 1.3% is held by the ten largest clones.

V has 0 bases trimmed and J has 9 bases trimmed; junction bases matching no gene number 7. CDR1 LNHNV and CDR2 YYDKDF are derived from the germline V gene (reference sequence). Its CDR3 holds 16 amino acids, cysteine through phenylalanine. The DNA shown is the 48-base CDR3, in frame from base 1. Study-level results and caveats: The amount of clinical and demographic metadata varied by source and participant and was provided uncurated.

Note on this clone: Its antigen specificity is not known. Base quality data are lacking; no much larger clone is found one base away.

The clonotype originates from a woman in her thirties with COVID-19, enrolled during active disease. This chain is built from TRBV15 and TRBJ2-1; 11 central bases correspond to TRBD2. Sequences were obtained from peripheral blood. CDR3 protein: CATSRDRSGRGVEQFF. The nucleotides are TGTGCCACCAGCAGAGACCGTAGCGGGAGGGGGGTTGAGCAGTTCTTC.